This T cell receptor beta chain was retrieved from a study of blood T cell repertoires in COVID-19. Sequencing was performed with immunoSEQ multiplex PCR; in TCRdb, only in-frame clones are kept and a portion is missing. The repertoire holds approximately 300,000 clones, under 95% seen once, with roughly 2.5% in the top ten. V lost 0 bases to trimming and J lost 3 bases; unmatched junction nucleotides: 8. CDR1 and CDR2 (germline): GTSNPN, SVGIG (reference sequence). The CDR3 is 17 amino acids. Which cohort a participant joined came from the clinical history participants gave. This receptor was taken from a man between 60 and 70 years old who had recovered from COVID-19. The V gene is TRBV30, the J gene TRBJ2-3; 11 bases align to TRBD2. Sequencing was performed on PBMCs or T cells enriched from blood (not recorded which). CDR3 coding DNA: TGTGCCTGGAGTGTAAGTCTTAGCGGGAGGGGAACAGATACGCAGTATTTT. It is translated as CAWSVSLSGRGTDTQYF. Drawing the rest from reference TRBV30 and TRBJ2-3, the complete variable domain is SQTIHQWPATLVQPVGSPLSLECTVEGTSNPNLYWYRQAAGRGLQLLFYSVGIGQISSEVPQNLSASRPQDRQFILSSKKLLLSDSGFYLCAWSVSLSGRGTDTQYFGPGTRLTVL.